The sequence of this TCR beta chain was determined in a study of control samples from healthy donors and cancer patients (TCRdb year 2020). The germline V gene sets CDR1 to SGHVS and CDR2 to FQNEAQ. The CDR3 holds 17 amino acids from the cysteine to the phenylalanine. CDR3 DNA is the only sequence kept; it has 51 bases, read in frame from the first base. V and J lose 3 bases and 0 bases, and a span of 15 bases separates them. Libraries were prepared through the immunoSEQ multiplex PCR assay. This immuneACCESS table, as held by TCRdb, lists in-frame sequences with V and J called but not all clones. Of the missing ones, under half trace to an unresolved V gene in checked studies; the others have no known cause. A total of over 110,000 clones appear in this sample, 92% of them only once. The ten largest clones capture about 11% of the sample. This clone was seen only once. What this receptor recognizes is not known. No base quality values were provided; no much bigger clone lies one nucleotide off.

The chain was built from TRBV7-8 and TRBJ1-5; a tentative D match to TRBD1 spans 5 bases. Sequenced input: blood. The clonotype originates from a man aged 30 to 45 in good health. The nucleotide sequence reads TGTGCCAGCAGCTTCAGTGTGACAGTGCATAGCAATCAGCCCCAGCATTTT. Its coded protein is CASSFSVTVHSNQPQHF.